The following is a T cell receptor (beta chain) sequence with its context. The target antigen is unknown. This sample is drawn from a study of cytomegalovirus exposure and HLA in healthy donors. Study overall: Previous work identified 95 million to 140 million unique TCR beta sequences from 150 million to 200 million T cells.

PCR primers comprised 60 Vbeta and 13 Jbeta primers. Per the authors' pipeline: In a later analysis, around 10 million of 83 million or so unique beta chains occurred in at least two donors. TCRdb keeps only in-frame clones here, not all; method: immunoSEQ multiplex PCR. V, J and clone size were drawn from that table, and D and trimming were deduced from the DNA. The sample carries some 150,000 clones, approximately 79% recorded once. CDR3 length equals 12 residues. The germline CDR1 and CDR2 sequences are SGHRS and YFSETQ. V was pared by 2 bases and J by 6 bases, with 8 bases between. Study results and caveats: Prior analysis indicated that the majority of TCR beta V segments exhibited productivity approximately 87% or approximately 30% of the time.

V usage is TRBV5-1 and J usage is TRBJ2-5; D unclear. Sequences were obtained from PBMCs. This sequence originates from a man aged 55 to 69 in good health and CMV-seronegative. The CDR3 DNA sequence: TGCGCCAGCAGCTTTTCGGAGCAGACCCAGTACTTC. Translating gives CASSFSEQTQYF.